This TCR beta chain was recorded in a study of regulatory dendritic cells for organ transplantation. Turning to the study itself: Dendritic cell cultures received LPS on day 6.

The junction had 8 bases not matched to a gene; V was cut back by 5 bases and J by 1 base. CDR1 SGHVS and CDR2 FQNEAQ come from the germline V gene. The CDR3 is 19 amino acids. General study findings and limits: Among resting subsets, memory CD8+ cells contained the most alloreactive clonotypes. Alloreactive memory CD8+ T cell pools varied considerably between individuals.

Sorted subsets were CFSE-labeled and cultured less than six days with allogeneic dendritic cells. CD4+ or CD8+ T cells were sorted as naive CD45RA+ or memory CD45RO+. This table comes from immunoSEQ multiplex PCR, and its TCRdb copy is limited to in-frame clones, with some not included. The table has some 12,000 clones, around 62% seen once; the top ten hold more than 1%. This clone was observed a handful of times. Its antigen remains unidentified. The receptor's source is a human donor in good health. Sequencing used naive CD8+ T cells from blood cultured with dendritic cells. Subset of the sample: CD45RA+ naive T cells. The genes are TRBV7-8 and TRBJ2-1; TRBD2 agrees at 16 bases. CDR3 in amino acids: CASSLGTSGGASSYNEQFF. Here the CDR3 DNA reads TGTGCCAGCAGCCTGGGGACTAGCGGGGGGGCTAGTTCCTACAATGAGCAGTTCTTC.